Below are 10 T cell receptor beta chains sequenced from a single sample in a study of T cells in Graves' hyperthyroidism and ophthalmopathy. TCR beta CDR3 regions were amplified from RNA transcripts. First-round RT-PCR of the TCR CDR3 relied on the HTBI primer set. A single record per CDR3 protein comes from TCRdb applying MiXCR to the multiplex PCR reads. The sample contains almost 35,000 distinct CDR3 sequences, roughly half of which appear only once. Sequencing input: blood. These receptors originate from a woman aged 40 to 49 with Graves' ophthalmopathy.

The chain combines TRBV11-1 with TRBJ2-7; weak D call: TRBD2 (5 bases). In germline, CDR1 is SGHAT, CDR2 FQDESV (reference sequence). The CDR3 extends over 14 amino acids. The V and J ends lost 0 bases and 6 bases respectively, with 12 bases between them. DNA for the CDR3: TGTGCCAGCAGCTTAGCGGGAGAAGGTGGCGAGCAGTACTTC. Encoded protein: CASSLAGEGGEQYF.

The CDR3, as DNA: TGTGCCAGCAGCACTAGGGCTCAGCGGGAGCAGTTCTTC. Translating gives CASSTRAQREQFF. This chain uses TRBV7-3 with TRBJ2-1, with a tentative D call TRBD2 (5 bases). Trimming took 5 bases from V and 10 from J, leaving 15 bases between them. In germline, CDR1 is SGHTA, CDR2 FQGTGA. The CDR3 has 13 residues.

This clonotype has at least ten counts. The chain's CDR3 is CASSSGPTNEAFF. CDR3 bases: TGTGCCAGCAGTTCGGGACCGACCAATGAAGCTTTCTTT. The rearrangement joins TRBV5-6 to TRBJ1-1, with D possibly matching TRBD1 (5 bases). Trimming removed 5 bases at V and 7 bases at J, with 15 bases between. This CDR3 region has 13 residues. Germline V gene data show CDR1 as SGHDT and CDR2 as YYEEEE. Looking up the rest from reference TRBV5-6 and TRBJ1-1 gives the full variable domain: DAGVTQSPTHLIKTRGQQVTLRCSPKSGHDTVSWYQQALGQGPQFIFQYYEEEERQRGNFPDRFSGHQFPNYSSELNVNALLLGDSALYLCASSSGPTNEAFFGQGTRLTVV.

Worth noting for this clonotype: One end of the junction is discordant with germline, which a read error may explain. V gene TRBV5-6 combines with J gene TRBJ2-3, with 12 bases that match TRBD2. The CDR3 covers 16 residues. Germline loops: CDR1 SGHDT, CDR2 YYEEEE. DNA of the CDR3: TGTGTCAGCAGTCACCGACTAGCGGGGGTCACAGATACGCAGTATTTT. Amino acids: CVSSHRLAGVTDTQYF.

Comment on this clonotype: Because it lacks the conserved phenylalanine or tryptophan at the end, this CDR3 is likely a read error. The limits of the CDR3 on the DNA are not certain, so only TCRdb's listed CDR3 is given. V and J are TRBV9 and TRBJ1-4; the D call TRBD1 from the table was never checked on the DNA. With termini counted, the CDR3 has 9 amino acids. Germline V gives CDR1 SGDLS, CDR2 YYNGEE. The CDR3 loop reads CASSKQQGI.

CDR3 sequence reads: CASSIRSGTYEQYF. CDR3 nucleotide sequence: TGTGCCAGTAGTATAAGGAGCGGAACCTACGAGCAGTACTTC. The gene calls are TRBV19 and TRBJ2-7, with D possibly matching TRBD2 (5 bases). Germline V gene sequence: CDR1 LNHDA, CDR2 SQIVND (reference sequence). This CDR3 spans 14 amino acids. V shed 2 bases and J shed 2 bases, with 10 bases lying between them.

The CDR3 sequence is CASRTLAGGVNEQYF. CDR3 bases: TGCGCCAGCAGAACACTAGCGGGGGGTGTCAATGAGCAGTATTTT. The chain joins TRBV5-1 to TRBJ2-3, with 12 nucleotides matching TRBD2. This CDR3 is 15 amino acids long. CDR1 and CDR2 (germline): SGHRS, YFSETQ. Trimming at V came to 5 bases and at J to 11 bases, leaving 12 bases not matched to a gene.

The V gene is TRBV6-1, the J gene TRBJ2-1; no clear D. This CDR3 comprises 13 residues. Trimming removed 5 bases at V and 7 bases at J, with 12 bases between. Germline lookup yields CDR1 MNHNS and CDR2 SASEGT. CDR3 DNA sequence: TGTGCCAGCAGTTACGGGCTAAGTAATGAGCAGTTCTTC. The encoded protein is CASSYGLSNEQFF.

V is TRBV28 and J is TRBJ2-2; D possibly uses TRBD1 or TRBD2 (5 bases each). The germline V gene encodes CDR1 MDHEN and CDR2 SYDVKM. V gave up 4 bases and J gave up 3 bases, with 15 bases separating them. The CDR3 runs to 16 residues. The CDR3 nucleotides read TGTGCCAGCAGTTCCCCACGGGACCCCGACACCGGGGAGCTGTTTTTT. Residues: CASSSPRDPDTGELFF.

This clonotype was picked up a small number of times. A read error may account for a junction end that differs from germline. The CDR3 bases are TGCAGTGCGAGACAGGGGAACCTTAACAATCAGCAGTTCTTC. It yields the protein CSARQGNLNNQQFF. The chain joins TRBV20-1 to TRBJ2-1; 8 bases align to TRBD1. CDR3 length: 14 residues. Germline lookup yields CDR1 DFQATT and CDR2 SNEGSKA (reference sequence).